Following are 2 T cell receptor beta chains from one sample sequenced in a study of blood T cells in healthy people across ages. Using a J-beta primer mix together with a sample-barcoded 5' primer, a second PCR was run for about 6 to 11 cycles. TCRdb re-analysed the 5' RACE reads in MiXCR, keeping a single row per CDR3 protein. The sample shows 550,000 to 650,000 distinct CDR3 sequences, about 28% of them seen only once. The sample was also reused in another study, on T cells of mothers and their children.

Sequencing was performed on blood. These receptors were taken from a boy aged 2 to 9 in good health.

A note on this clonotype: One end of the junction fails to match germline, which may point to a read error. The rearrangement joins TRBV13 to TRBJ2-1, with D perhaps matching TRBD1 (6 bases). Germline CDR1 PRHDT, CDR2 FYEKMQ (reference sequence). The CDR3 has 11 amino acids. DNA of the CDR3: TGTGCCAGCAGCTTGGGGGCAGAGCCGTACTTC. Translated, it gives CASSLGAEPYF.

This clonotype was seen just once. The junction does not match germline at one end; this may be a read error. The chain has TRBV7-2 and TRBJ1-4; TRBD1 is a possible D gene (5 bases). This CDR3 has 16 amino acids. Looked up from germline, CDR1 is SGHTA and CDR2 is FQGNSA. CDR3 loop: CASSLGPAGGNEKLLF. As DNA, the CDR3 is TGTGCCAGCAGCTTAGGTCCAGCGGGGGGGAATGAAAAACTGCTTTTT.